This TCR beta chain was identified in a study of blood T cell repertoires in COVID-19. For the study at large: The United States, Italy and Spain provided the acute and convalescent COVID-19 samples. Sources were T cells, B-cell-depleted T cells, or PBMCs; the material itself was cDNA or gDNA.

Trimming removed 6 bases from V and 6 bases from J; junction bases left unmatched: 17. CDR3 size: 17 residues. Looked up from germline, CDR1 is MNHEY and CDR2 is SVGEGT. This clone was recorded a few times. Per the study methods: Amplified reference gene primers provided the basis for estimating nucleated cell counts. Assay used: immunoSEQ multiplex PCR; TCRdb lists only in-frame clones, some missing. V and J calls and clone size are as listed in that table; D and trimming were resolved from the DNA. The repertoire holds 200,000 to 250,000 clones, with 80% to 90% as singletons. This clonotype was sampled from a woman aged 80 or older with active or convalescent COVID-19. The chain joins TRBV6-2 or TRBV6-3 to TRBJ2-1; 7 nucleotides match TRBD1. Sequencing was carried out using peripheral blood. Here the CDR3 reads CASSPHRGRSLLNEQFF. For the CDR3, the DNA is TGTGCCAGCAGCCCACACAGGGGCCGATCTCTTCTCAATGAGCAGTTCTTC.